The 5 T cell receptor beta chains below all came from one sample that was sequenced in a study of cytomegalovirus exposure and HLA in healthy donors. This PCR relied on a set of 60 Vbeta primers and 13 Jbeta primers. Profiling relied on immunoSEQ multiplex PCR, and the TCRdb table lists in-frame clones only, not all of them. The sample yields approximately 130,000 clones, around 75% seen once. The material sequenced was PBMCs. These receptors were obtained from a woman between 40 and 50 years old in good health and CMV-seropositive.

This chain joins TRBV9 and TRBJ2-2; D may be TRBD2 (6 bases). Trimming took 0 bases from V and 6 from J, leaving 9 bases between them. Germline V gene lookup returns CDR1 SGDLS and CDR2 YYNGEE. The CDR3 totals 14 residues. The CDR3 loop is CASSVDGGPGELFF. CDR3 coding DNA: TGTGCCAGCAGCGTAGATGGAGGGCCCGGGGAGCTGTTTTTT.

The table lists this clone with a few counts. The chain is built from TRBV7-2 and TRBJ2-7; 9 positions agree with TRBD1. Germline values: CDR1 SGHTA, CDR2 FQGNSA. The CDR3 is made up of 17 amino acids. V trimming: 1 base; J trimming: 5 bases; junction bases outside the gene matches: 12. CDR3 sequence: CASSLGPPGQGGHEQYF. The DNA for the CDR3 is TGTGCCAGCAGCTTAGGTCCTCCGGGACAGGGAGGTCACGAGCAGTACTTC.

This clone was detected only once. The V call is TRBV6-5, the J call TRBJ2-2; the D is unclear. The CDR3 is 14 residues long. Per germline, CDR1 MNHEY and CDR2 SVGAGI. V lost 3 bases and J 5 bases, leaving 10 bases between the germline ends. DNA of the CDR3: TGTGCCAGCAGTTATCGAGGTTTGACCGGGGAGCTGTTTTTT. Its protein product is CASSYRGLTGELFF.

This clone has just a few counts. V usage is TRBV6-1 and J usage is TRBJ2-7; the D gene is possibly TRBD2 (5 bases). V was shortened by 2 bases and J by 3 bases, with 8 bases between the two germline ends. Germline V gives CDR1 MNHNS, CDR2 SASEGT. The CDR3 contains 13 residues. In DNA form, the CDR3 reads TGTGCCAGCAGTGAAACGGGGTACTACGAGCAGTACTTC. Translation gives CASSETGYYEQYF.

About this clone: This CDR3 is missing its conserved last phenylalanine or tryptophan, likely due to a read error. The limits of the CDR3 on the DNA are not certain, so only TCRdb's listed CDR3 is given. The chain couples TRBV5-3 to TRBJ2-7; the DNA was not compared with TRBD1, the D call given in the table. TRBV5-3 qualifies as an ORF whose function is uncertain. From its first to its last residue, the CDR3 has 11 amino acids. CDR3 protein: CARSSRQGRLL.